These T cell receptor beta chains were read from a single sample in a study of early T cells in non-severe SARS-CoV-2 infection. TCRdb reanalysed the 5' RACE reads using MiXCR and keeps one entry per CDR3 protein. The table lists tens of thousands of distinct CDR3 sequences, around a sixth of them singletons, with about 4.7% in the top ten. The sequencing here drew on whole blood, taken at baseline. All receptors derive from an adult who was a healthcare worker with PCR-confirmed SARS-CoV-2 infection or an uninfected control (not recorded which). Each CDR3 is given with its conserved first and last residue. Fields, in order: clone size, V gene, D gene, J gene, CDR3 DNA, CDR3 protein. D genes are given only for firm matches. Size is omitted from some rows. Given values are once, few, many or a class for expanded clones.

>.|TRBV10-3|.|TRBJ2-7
TGTGCCACTATCCCGGGGACTTCTATTGCACTCTACGAGCAGTACTTC
CATIPGTSIALYEQYF
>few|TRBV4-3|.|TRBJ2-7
TGCGCCAGCAGCCAAGATTACGACGGAAGCTCCTACGAGCAGTACTTC
CASSQDYDGSSYEQYF
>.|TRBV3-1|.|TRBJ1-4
TGTGCCAGCAGCCAAGATTTGTACGGGTCCGAAAAACTGTTTTTT
CASSQDLYGSEKLFF
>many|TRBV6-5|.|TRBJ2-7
TGTGCCAGCAGTTACTCTCCGAAAGGGACCGAGCAGTACTTC
CASSYSPKGTEQYF
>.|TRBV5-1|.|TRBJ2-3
TGCGCCAGCAGCCCAGGGGAGGCCACAGATACGCAGTATTTT
CASSPGEATDTQYF
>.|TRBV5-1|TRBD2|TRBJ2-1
TGCGCCAGCAGCTTGGTAGGGAGGGCGCACAATGAGCAGTTCTTC
CASSLVGRAHNEQFF
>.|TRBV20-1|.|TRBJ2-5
TGCAGTGCTAGTCGCCAGGCTGGGTTACAAGAGACCCAGTACTTC
CSASRQAGLQETQYF
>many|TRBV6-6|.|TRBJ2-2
TGTGCCAGCAGTTACTCAAGGACAGCCGGGGAGCTGTTTTTT
CASSYSRTAGELFF
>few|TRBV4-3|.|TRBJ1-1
TGCGCCAGCAGCCAAGATCGACAGCACACTGAAGCTTTCTTT
CASSQDRQHTEAFF
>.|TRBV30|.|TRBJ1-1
TGTGCCAGTCGATTGCTCTGGAACACTGAAGCTTTCTTT
CASRLLWNTEAFF
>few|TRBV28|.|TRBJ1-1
TGTGCCAGCAGGCTGACGGAAGCTTTCTTT
CASRLTEAFF
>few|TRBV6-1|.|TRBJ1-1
TGTGCCAGCAGTGAAGCGATGGCCACTGAAGCTTTCTTT
CASSEAMATEAFF
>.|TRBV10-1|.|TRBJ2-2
TGCGCCAGCAGTGAGATCCCAGACGGGGGGGAGCTGTTTTTT
CASSEIPDGGELFF
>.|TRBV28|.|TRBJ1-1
TGTGCCAGCAGCCCCGCAGGGGTTGGCACTGAAGCTTTCTTT
CASSPAGVGTEAFF
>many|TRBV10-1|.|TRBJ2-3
TGCGCCAGCAGTGGAGGAGGGGGTACGCAGTATTTT
CASSGGGGTQYF
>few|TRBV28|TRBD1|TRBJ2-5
TGTGCCAGCAGCGGCCCGGGACAGAAAGAGACCCAGTACTTC
CASSGPGQKETQYF
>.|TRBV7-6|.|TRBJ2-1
TGTGCCAGCAGCTTTACAGCAGGGCCCCCCAATGAGCAGTTCTTC
CASSFTAGPPNEQFF
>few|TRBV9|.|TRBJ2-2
TGTGCCAGCAGCGTAGAGGGAGAGGACATCGCGAACACCGGGGAGCTGTTTTTT
CASSVEGEDIANTGELFF
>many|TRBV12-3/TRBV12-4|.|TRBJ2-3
TGTGCCAGCAGTCTTATAACAGGGAATACGCAGTATTTT
CASSLITGNTQYF
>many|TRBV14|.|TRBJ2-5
TGTGCCAGCAGCCGGAACCGGGACTACCAAGAGACCCAGTACTTC
CASSRNRDYQETQYF
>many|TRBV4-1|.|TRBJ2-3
TGCGCCAGCCGCGAGGGGCCCCACACAGATACGCAGTATTTT
CASREGPHTDTQYF
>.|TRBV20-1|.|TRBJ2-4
TGCAGTGCTAGAGAACAATACAAAAACATTCAGTACTTC
CSAREQYKNIQYF
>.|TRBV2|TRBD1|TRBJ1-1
TGTGCCAGCAGTGAAAATTCCGGGACAGGGGGAACGCTAGCTTTCTTT
CASSENSGTGGTLAFF
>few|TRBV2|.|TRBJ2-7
TGTGCCAGCAGTGAAGGCCGATACGAGCAGTACTTC
CASSEGRYEQYF
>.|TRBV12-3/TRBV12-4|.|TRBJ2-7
TGTGCCAGCAGTTTAACAGGGATCAGCTACGAGCAGTACTTC
CASSLTGISYEQYF
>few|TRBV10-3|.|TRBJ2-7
TGTGCCACTGGTCTGACAGCCTACGAGCAGTACTTC
CATGLTAYEQYF
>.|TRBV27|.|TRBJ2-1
TGTGCCAGCAGAAACAGCGGTCTCCTTTACAATGAGCAGTTCTTC
CASRNSGLLYNEQFF
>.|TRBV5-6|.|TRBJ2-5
TGTGCCAGCAGCTTCTTACAGGGTGGGGAGACCCAGTACTTC
CASSFLQGGETQYF
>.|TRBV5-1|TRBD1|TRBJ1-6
TGCGCCAGCAGCGCCGGGACAGGGAAAGTTAATTCACCCCTCCACTTT
CASSAGTGKVNSPLHF
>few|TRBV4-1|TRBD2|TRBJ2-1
TGCGCCAGCAGCCCGACTAGCGGGAGGGCCGGGGAGCAGTTCTTC
CASSPTSGRAGEQFF
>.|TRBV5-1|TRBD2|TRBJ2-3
TGCGCCAGCAGCTTCCAGACTAGCGGAGAAACAGATACGCAGTATTTT
CASSFQTSGETDTQYF
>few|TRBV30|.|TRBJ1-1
TGTGCCTGGAGAGTCAACACTGAAGCTTTCTTT
CAWRVNTEAFF
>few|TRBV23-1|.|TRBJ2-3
TGCGCCAGCAGTCAACCCCTCGCGGGCTGCACAGATACGCAGTATTTT
CASSQPLAGCTDTQYF
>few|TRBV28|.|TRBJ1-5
TGTGCCACCCTGGGGGGGCGGCAGCCCCAGCATTTT
CATLGGRQPQHF
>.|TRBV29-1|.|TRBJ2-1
TGCAGCGTTGAGTCGGCCAGTCGAAACAATGAGCAGTTCTTC
CSVESASRNNEQFF
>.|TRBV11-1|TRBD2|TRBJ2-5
TGTGCCAGCAGCTTAGGACTAGCGGGAGTCGTGGAGACCCAGTACTTC
CASSLGLAGVVETQYF
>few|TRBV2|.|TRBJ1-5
TGTGCCAGCAGTGGACAGACCCAGCATTTT
CASSGQTQHF
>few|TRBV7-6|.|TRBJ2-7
TGTGCCAGCAGCCTAGGCGAAGGCGACGAGCAGTACTTC
CASSLGEGDEQYF
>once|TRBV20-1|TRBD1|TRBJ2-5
TGCAGTGCCAGCAGACAGGGGGGGCAAGAGACCCAGTACTTC
CSASRQGGQETQYF
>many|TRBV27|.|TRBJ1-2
TGTGCCAGCGCTTCTCCTGGGGCCTATGGCTACACCTTC
CASASPGAYGYTF
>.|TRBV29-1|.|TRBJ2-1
TGCAGCCTATCCGGGATCAACAATGAGCAGTTCTTC
CSLSGINNEQFF
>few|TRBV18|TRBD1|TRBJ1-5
TGTGCCAGCTCACCACCGGAGGCGACAGGGGACGATGGTAATCAGCCCCAGCATTTT
CASSPPEATGDDGNQPQHF
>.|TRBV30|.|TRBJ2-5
TGTGCCTGGAGCCCTTCTGGGGAGACCCAGTACTTC
CAWSPSGETQYF
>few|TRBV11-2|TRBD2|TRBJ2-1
TGTGCCAGCAGCCCGCGGACTAGCGGGAGTTGGAAGTTCTTC
CASSPRTSGSWKFF
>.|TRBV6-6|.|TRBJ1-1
TGTGCCAGCAGTTCCCCGATTCTACAAGCTTTCTTT
CASSSPILQAFF
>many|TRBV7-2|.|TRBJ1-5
TGTGCCAGCAGCTTACAGGGACAGCCCCAGCATTTT
CASSLQGQPQHF
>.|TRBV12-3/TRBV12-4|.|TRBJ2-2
TGTGCCAGCAGTTGGGGGACCGGGGAGCTGTTTTTT
CASSWGTGELFF
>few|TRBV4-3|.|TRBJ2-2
TGCGCCAGCAGCCTAAGGCACCCTGCGAACACCGGGGAGCTGTTTTTT
CASSLRHPANTGELFF
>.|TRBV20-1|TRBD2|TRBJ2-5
TGCAGTGCCTCAGCGGGAGGGGTTGAGACCCAGTACTTC
CSASAGGVETQYF
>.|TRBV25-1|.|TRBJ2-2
TGTGCCAGCAGTGAATCTGTCGGGGAGCTGTTTTTT
CASSESVGELFF
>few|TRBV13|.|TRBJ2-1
TGTGCCAGCAGCAAAGAGACACTGCCAGAGCAGTTCTTC
CASSKETLPEQFF
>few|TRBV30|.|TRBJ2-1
TGTGCCTGGAGTCCCGGAAACTACAATGAGCAGTTCTTC
CAWSPGNYNEQFF
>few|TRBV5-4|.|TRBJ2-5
TGTGCCAGCAGCTCCTACATGTCGAGGGAGATAGAGACCCAGTACTTC
CASSSYMSREIETQYF